Given below is one T cell receptor beta chain in context. The data belong to a study of lymphopenia after photon versus proton radiotherapy. This CDR3 region has 17 residues. The V gene end was trimmed by 5 bases and the J gene end by 9 bases; junction bases not matched to a gene: 11. The germline gives CDR1 LNHDA, CDR2 SQIVND (reference sequence). Sequenced by immunoSEQ multiplex PCR; TCRdb stores in-frame clones only, minus some. The sample has 39,000 or so clones, 80% to 95% seen once; the top ten hold 15%. The sequence came from a man aged 60 to 69 with cholangiocarcinoma. The chain links TRBV19 to TRBJ2-1; TRBD2 matches at 15 bases. Sequences were derived from peripheral blood, sampled from a patient treated with photon-based radiotherapy. The CDR3 sequence: CASSLRTSGGDVAEQFF. The CDR3 DNA reads TGTGCCAGTAGTCTTCGGACTAGCGGGGGGGACGTGGCTGAGCAGTTCTTC.